Presented here are 21 T cell receptor beta chains from one specimen sequenced in a study of molecular identifiers for immune sequencing clone quantification. TCRdb processed the PCR reads anew with MiXCR; each CDR3 protein has one entry. The table shows roughly 320,000 distinct CDR3 sequences, with 20% to 25% occurring only once. Material: naive CD8+ T cells from blood, with Jurkat cell RNA spiked in. Subset defined: FACS-sorted CD8+CD4-CCR7+CD45RA+ naive T cells. The source is a human donor in good health. Some libraries in this study had Jurkat cell RNA spiked in.

The chain recombines TRBV27 with TRBJ2-3; 10 positions match TRBD2. The junction had 7 bases not matched to a gene; V was cut back by 1 base and J by 6 bases. CDR1 is MNHEY and CDR2 is SMNVEV in the germline V gene (reference sequence). This CDR3 region has 16 residues. In DNA, the CDR3 is TGTGCCAGCAGTTTATTAGAGCGGGGGGGCATTGATACGCAGTATTTT. This gives the protein CASSLLERGGIDTQYF.

This clonotype was seen ten or more times. The chain has TRBV25-1 and TRBJ1-5, with 10 bases fitting TRBD1. CDR3 length: 14 residues. The germline V gene has CDR1 MGHDK and CDR2 SYGVNS. V lost 4 bases, J lost 5 bases, and 2 bases stayed unmatched. CDR3 region: CASSATGGYQPQHF. Written as DNA, the CDR3 is TGTGCCAGCAGTGCGACAGGGGGCTATCAGCCCCAGCATTTT.

This clonotype came up many times. This chain uses TRBV28 with TRBJ2-3; 12 bases match TRBD1. This CDR3 spans 15 amino acids. Germline V gene data show CDR1 as MDHEN and CDR2 as SYDVKM. Trimming cost V 5 bases and J 6 bases; bases outside gene matches: 6. The CDR3 DNA is TGTGCCAGCAGTCCCAGGGACAGGGGGCTTGATACGCAGTATTTT. This encodes CASSPRDRGLDTQYF.

Concerning this clonotype itself: With a much larger clone just one base away, this may be a read error. The chain couples TRBV29-1 to TRBJ2-7; 12 bases fit TRBD1. The CDR3 runs to 13 residues. The germline gives CDR1 SQVTM, CDR2 ANQGSEA. Written as DNA, the CDR3 is TGCAGCGTTGTCGGGACAGGGGGCTACAAGCAGTACTTC. Translating gives CSVVGTGGYKQYF.

Notes on this clonotype: This clone may be a read error of a much larger clone one base away. The chain employs TRBV27 and TRBJ2-3, with unresolved D. The CDR3 consists of 15 residues. Germline assignment: CDR1 MNHEY and CDR2 SMNVEV (reference sequence). The chain's CDR3 is CASSLDGRSTDAQYF. The CDR3 DNA reads TGTGCCAGCAGTTTGGATGGACGGAGCACAGATGCGCAGTATTTT.

In its sample, this clonotype was seen many times. This rearrangement joins TRBV4-1 to TRBJ1-1; D might be TRBD1 (5 bases). CDR1 and CDR2 (germline): MGHRA, YSYEKL. V was trimmed by 1 base and J by 4 bases, leaving 16 bases between them. This CDR3 region has 16 residues. CDR3 amino acids: CASSQGWGGFATEAFF. DNA of the CDR3: TGCGCCAGCAGCCAAGGTTGGGGGGGGTTCGCCACTGAAGCTTTCTTT.

This clonotype was counted many times. This chain uses TRBV5-1 with TRBJ1-1; 9 bases are a match to TRBD1. The trim removed 3 bases at V and 4 bases at J, leaving 7 bases unmatched. Germline values: CDR1 SGHRS, CDR2 YFSETQ. The CDR3 is made up of 15 amino acids. The CDR3 bases are TGCGCCAGCAGCTGGGGGACAGGGTTGGTCACTGAAGCTTTCTTT. Protein sequence: CASSWGTGLVTEAFF. Combining the CDR3 with reference TRBV5-1 and TRBJ1-1 gives the whole variable domain KAGVTQTPRYLIKTRGQQVTLSCSPISGHRSVSWYQQTPGQGLQFLFEYFSETQRNKGNFPGRFSGRQFSNSRSEMNVSTLELGDSALYLCASSWGTGLVTEAFFGQGTRLTVV.

Regarding this clonotype: This clone may be a read error of a much larger clone one base away. This chain uses TRBV19 with TRBJ1-5; 9 bases align to TRBD1. CDR3 length: 16 amino acids. Germline V lookup: CDR1 LNHDA, CDR2 SQIVND (reference sequence). CDR3 in DNA: TGTGCCAGTAGACCGGACAGGGGCGATAGCAATCGGCCCCAGCATTTT. Residues: CASRPDRGDSNRPQHF.

In this sample, this clonotype turned up a few times. This chain links TRBV2 with TRBJ2-3; 11 bases match TRBD2. This CDR3 spans 19 amino acids. V was clipped by 3 bases and J by 5 bases; unmatched bases: 16. Germline loops: CDR1 SNHLY, CDR2 FYNNEI. The CDR3 is CASSDNRDVAGGPGDTQYF. The CDR3, as DNA: TGTGCCAGCAGTGATAACAGGGATGTAGCGGGGGGGCCGGGAGATACGCAGTATTTT.

This clonotype was counted at least ten times. The chain employs TRBV4-1 and TRBJ1-1; D might be TRBD1 (5 bases). V was cut by 7 bases and J by 7 bases, with 22 bases left in between. There are 15 residues in the CDR3. Germline V gene data show CDR1 as MGHRA and CDR2 as YSYEKL. The CDR3 bases are TGCGCCAGCACGGGGGATTCATGGGGGGTGGTTGAAGCTTTCTTT. Translated: CASTGDSWGVVEAFF.

This chain connects TRBV4-1 to TRBJ1-4; possible D gene TRBD1, 5 bases. The germline V gene encodes CDR1 MGHRA and CDR2 YSYEKL. V was cut by 6 bases and J by 3 bases, with 11 bases left in between. The CDR3 is 14 amino acids. The CDR3 loop reads CASRPGLANEKLFF. The CDR3 region has the DNA TGCGCCAGCAGACCAGGGTTGGCTAATGAAAAACTGTTTTTT.

Remarks on this clonotype: A much larger clonotype is one base distant, so this may be a read error. The chain links TRBV7-9 to TRBJ1-1; a weak D match, TRBD1 (6 bases). This CDR3 has 13 amino acids. Germline values: CDR1 SEHNR, CDR2 FQNEAQ (reference sequence). The CDR3 loop reads CASSLWDNTGAFF. The CDR3 nucleotides read TGTGCCAGCAGCTTATGGGACAACACTGGAGCTTTCTTT. Complete variable domain (other parts from reference TRBV7-9 and TRBJ1-1): DTGVSQNPRHKITKRGQNVTFRCDPISEHNRLYWYRQTLGQGPEFLTYFQNEAQLEKSRLLSDRFSAERPKGSFSTLEIQRTEQGDSAMYLCASSLWDNTGAFFGQGTRLTVV.

In this sample, this clonotype turned up a few times. The chain joins TRBV3-1 to TRBJ2-5; D gene ambiguous. The ends were cut back, 0 bases at V and 7 bases at J, with 9 bases in the middle. Germline CDR1 and CDR2: LGHDT and YNNKEL (reference sequence). CDR3 size: 13 residues. In nucleotides, the CDR3 is TGTGCCAGCAGCCAAGATACGGGCGGGACCCAGTACTTC. This codes for CASSQDTGGTQYF.

The chain is built from TRBV12-3 or TRBV12-4 and TRBJ2-7, with D tentatively TRBD2 (7 bases). The CDR3 runs 17 residues. Trimming stripped 5 bases from V and 2 bases from J, with 22 bases between. Here the CDR3 DNA reads TGTGCCAGCAGTCTCACGGCACCCGGGGGGCGCGCCTACGAGCAGTACTTC. Its translation: CASSLTAPGGRAYEQYF.

Regarding this clonotype: A much larger clonotype is one base distant, so this may be a read error. In this CDR3 the conserved last residue, phenylalanine or tryptophan, is missing, so a read error is likely. The chain recombines TRBV6-6 with TRBJ2-5; D is perhaps TRBD1 (6 bases). From germline, CDR1 is MNHNY and CDR2 SVGAGI (reference sequence). CDR3 length: 13 amino acids. V shed 5 bases and J shed 10 bases, with 17 bases lying between them. The CDR3 sequence is CASSLPGEGDQYS. The CDR3 DNA sequence: TGTGCCAGCAGTCTCCCGGGCGAGGGGGACCAGTACTCC.

This clonotype has ten or more counts. The chain links TRBV29-1 to TRBJ1-1; D might be TRBD1 (5 bases). Trimming cost V 4 bases and J 4 bases, with 10 bases left between them. Germline CDR1 and CDR2: SQVTM and ANQGSEA. The CDR3 has 12 amino acids. CDR3 in DNA: TGCAGCGTTGTGGGGCCGTTCACTGAAGCTTTCTTT. Its protein is CSVVGPFTEAFF.

Comments on this clonotype: This could be a read error, since a much larger clone is one nucleotide away. This chain uses TRBV7-9 with TRBJ2-7, with a weak D call TRBD2 (5 bases). CDR3 length equals 12 residues. CDR1 is SEHNR and CDR2 is FQNEAQ in the germline V gene (reference sequence). This CDR3 is CASSLARGEQYF. The CDR3 nucleotides are TGTGCCAGCAGCCTAGCCAGAGGCGAGCAGTACTTC.

Many counts were recorded for this clonotype. DNA of the CDR3: TGTGCCAGCAGCCGAGCCAGACAGGGAACCTACGAGCAGTACTTC. Translation: CASSRARQGTYEQYF. V gene TRBV7-9 combines with J gene TRBJ2-7; the match to TRBD1 covers 7 bases. The CDR3 has 15 residues. The V gene end was trimmed by 5 bases and the J gene end by 2 bases; junction bases not matched to a gene: 9. Germline CDR1 is SEHNR and CDR2 is FQNEAQ (reference sequence).

Note on this clonotype: Just one base apart from a much larger clone, this may be a read error. The chain recombines TRBV28 with TRBJ2-7; a possible D gene is TRBD2 (6 bases). This CDR3 is 14 amino acids long. CDR1 MDHEN and CDR2 SYDVKM come from the germline V gene. As DNA, the CDR3 is TGTGCCAGCAGTTTACGGGGACTGAGCTACGAGCAGTGCTTC. Encoded protein: CASSLRGLSYEQCF.

This clonotype has at least ten counts. The J gene is TRBJ2-2, the V gene TRBV28, with 7 bases that match TRBD1. From germline, CDR1 is MDHEN and CDR2 SYDVKM. There are 12 residues in the CDR3. Trimming took 10 bases from V and 4 from J; bases not matched to a gene: 3. The DNA for the CDR3 is TGTGCCAACTCAGGGGGCACCGGGGAGCTGTTTTTT. Its protein product is CANSGGTGELFF.

This clonotype was counted a few times. This chain uses TRBV3-1 with TRBJ2-7; 10 positions match TRBD2. The CDR3 sequence is 16 residues long. The germline V gene has CDR1 LGHDT and CDR2 YNNKEL (reference sequence). After removal of 2 bases from V and 6 bases from J, the junction contained 10 bases not matched to a gene. The DNA for the CDR3 is TGTGCCAGCAGCCAATACGGACTAGCGGATACAGGCGAGCAGTACTTC. Translation: CASSQYGLADTGEQYF.